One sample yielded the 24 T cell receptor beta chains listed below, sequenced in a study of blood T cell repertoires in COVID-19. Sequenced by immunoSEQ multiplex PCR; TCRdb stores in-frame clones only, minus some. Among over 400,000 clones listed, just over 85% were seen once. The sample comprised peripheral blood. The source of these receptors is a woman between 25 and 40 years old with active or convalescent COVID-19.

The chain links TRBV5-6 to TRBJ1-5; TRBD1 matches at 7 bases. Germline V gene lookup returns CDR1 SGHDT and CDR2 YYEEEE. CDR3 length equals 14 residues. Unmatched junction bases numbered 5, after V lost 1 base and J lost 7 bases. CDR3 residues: CASSLRTGDQPQHF. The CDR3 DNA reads TGTGCCAGCAGCTTGCGTACAGGGGACCAGCCCCAGCATTTT.

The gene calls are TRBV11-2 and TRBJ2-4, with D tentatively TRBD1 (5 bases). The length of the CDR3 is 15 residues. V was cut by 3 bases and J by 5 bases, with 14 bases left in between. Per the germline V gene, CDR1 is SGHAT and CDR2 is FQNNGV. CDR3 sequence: CASSFGYRKENIQYF. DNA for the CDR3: TGTGCCAGCAGCTTCGGTTACAGGAAAGAAAACATTCAGTACTTC.

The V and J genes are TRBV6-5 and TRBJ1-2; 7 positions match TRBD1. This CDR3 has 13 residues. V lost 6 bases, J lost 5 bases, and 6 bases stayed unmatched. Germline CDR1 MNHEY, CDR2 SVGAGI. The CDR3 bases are TGTGCCAGCAGCCGCCGGGACAGTTATGGCTACACCTTC. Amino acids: CASSRRDSYGYTF.

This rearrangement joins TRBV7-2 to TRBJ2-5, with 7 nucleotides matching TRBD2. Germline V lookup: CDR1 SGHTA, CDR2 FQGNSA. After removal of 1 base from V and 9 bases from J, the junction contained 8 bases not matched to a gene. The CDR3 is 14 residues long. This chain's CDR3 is CASSLDWRERSQYF. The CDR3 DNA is TGTGCCAGCAGCTTAGACTGGCGGGAGAGGTCCCAGTACTTC.

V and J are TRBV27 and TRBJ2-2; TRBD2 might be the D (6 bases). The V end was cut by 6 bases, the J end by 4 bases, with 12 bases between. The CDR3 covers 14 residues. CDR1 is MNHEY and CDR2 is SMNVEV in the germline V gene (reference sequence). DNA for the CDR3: TGTGCCAGCAGCAGACTGGGGGGCACCGGGGAGCTGTTTTTT. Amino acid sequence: CASSRLGGTGELFF.

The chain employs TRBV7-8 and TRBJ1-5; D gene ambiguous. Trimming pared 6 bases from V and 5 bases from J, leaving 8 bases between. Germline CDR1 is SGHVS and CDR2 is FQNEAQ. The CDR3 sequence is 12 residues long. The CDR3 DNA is TGTGCCAGCAGTGAGCCTCATCAGCCCCAGCATTTT. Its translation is CASSEPHQPQHF.

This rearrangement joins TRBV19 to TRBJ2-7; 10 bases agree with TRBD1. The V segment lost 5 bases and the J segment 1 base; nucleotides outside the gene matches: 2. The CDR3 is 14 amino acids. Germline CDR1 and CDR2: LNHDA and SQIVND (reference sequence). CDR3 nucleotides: TGTGCCAGTAGTGGGACAGGGGTATCCTACGAGCAGTACTTC. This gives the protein CASSGTGVSYEQYF.

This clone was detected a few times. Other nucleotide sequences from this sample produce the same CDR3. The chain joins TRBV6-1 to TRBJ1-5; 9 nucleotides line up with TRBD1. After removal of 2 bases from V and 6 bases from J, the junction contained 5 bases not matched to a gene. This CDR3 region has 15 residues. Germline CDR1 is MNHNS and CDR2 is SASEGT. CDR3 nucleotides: TGTGCCAGCAGTGAATTGGACAGGGGAGGTCAGCCCCAGCATTTT. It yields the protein CASSELDRGGQPQHF.

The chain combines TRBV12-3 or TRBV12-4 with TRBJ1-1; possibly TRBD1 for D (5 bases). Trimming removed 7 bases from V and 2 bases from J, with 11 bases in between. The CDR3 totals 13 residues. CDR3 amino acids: CASKGHPNTEAFF. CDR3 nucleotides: TGTGCCAGCAAAGGACACCCTAACACTGAAGCTTTCTTT.

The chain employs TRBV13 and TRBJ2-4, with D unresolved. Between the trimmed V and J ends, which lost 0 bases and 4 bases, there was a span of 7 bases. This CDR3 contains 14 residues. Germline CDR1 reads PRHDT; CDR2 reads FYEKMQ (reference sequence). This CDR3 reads CASSLGLGKNIQYF. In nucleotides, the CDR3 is TGTGCCAGCAGCTTAGGCCTCGGGAAAAACATTCAGTACTTC.

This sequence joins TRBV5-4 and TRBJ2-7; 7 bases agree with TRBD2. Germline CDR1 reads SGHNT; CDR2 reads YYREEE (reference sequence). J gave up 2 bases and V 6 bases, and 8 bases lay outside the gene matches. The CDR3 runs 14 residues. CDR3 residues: CASTSWEGPYEQYF. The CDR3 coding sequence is TGTGCCAGCACTTCCTGGGAGGGCCCCTACGAGCAGTACTTC.

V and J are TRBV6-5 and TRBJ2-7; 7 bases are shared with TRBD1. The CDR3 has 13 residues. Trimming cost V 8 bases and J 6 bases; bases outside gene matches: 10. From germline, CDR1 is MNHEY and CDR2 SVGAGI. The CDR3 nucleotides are TGTGCCAGCGGAAGACAGGGCCCGGTCGAGCAGTACTTC. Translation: CASGRQGPVEQYF.

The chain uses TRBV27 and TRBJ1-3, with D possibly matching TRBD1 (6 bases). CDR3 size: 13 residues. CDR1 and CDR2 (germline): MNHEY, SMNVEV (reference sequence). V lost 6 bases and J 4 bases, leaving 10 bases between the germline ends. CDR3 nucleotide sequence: TGTGCCAGCAGGGACAGAGCCGGAAACACCATATATTTT. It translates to CASRDRAGNTIYF.

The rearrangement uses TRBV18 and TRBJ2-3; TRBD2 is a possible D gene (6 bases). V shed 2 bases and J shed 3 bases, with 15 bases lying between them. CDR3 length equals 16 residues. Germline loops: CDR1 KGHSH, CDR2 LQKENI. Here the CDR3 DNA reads TGTGCCAGCTCACCAAGAGGAGGGCGAGGGACAGATACGCAGTATTTT. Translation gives CASSPRGGRGTDTQYF.

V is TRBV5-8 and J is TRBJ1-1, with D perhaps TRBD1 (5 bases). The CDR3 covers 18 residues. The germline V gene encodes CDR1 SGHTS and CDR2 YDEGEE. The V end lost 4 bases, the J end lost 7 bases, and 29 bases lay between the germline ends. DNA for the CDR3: TGTGCCAGCAGCCCAAGGGGTAGGGTTATGATTTCGTCAAGTGAAGCTTTCTTT. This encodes CASSPRGRVMISSSEAFF.

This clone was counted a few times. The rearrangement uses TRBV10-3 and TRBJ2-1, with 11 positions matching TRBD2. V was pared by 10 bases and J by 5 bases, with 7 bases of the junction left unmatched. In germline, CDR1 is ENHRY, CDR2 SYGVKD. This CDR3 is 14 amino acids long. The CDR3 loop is CATAKLAGDNEQFF. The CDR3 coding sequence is TGTGCCACGGCCAAACTAGCGGGGGACAATGAGCAGTTCTTC.

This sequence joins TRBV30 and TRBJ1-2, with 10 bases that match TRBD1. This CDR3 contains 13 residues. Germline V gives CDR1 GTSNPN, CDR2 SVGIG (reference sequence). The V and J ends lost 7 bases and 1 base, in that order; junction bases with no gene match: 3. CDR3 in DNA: TGTGCCTCTTGGGACAGGGGTAACTATGGCTACACCTTC. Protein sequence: CASWDRGNYGYTF.

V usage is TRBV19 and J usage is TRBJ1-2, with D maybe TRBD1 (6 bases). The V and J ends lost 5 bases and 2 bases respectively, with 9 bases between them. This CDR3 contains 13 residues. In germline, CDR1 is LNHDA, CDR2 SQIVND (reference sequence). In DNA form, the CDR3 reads TGTGCCAGTAGTTGGGGGCAGAACTATGGCTACACCTTC. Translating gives CASSWGQNYGYTF.

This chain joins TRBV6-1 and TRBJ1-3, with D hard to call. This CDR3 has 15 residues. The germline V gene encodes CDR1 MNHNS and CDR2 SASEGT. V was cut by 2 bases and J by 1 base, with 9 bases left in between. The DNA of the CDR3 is TGTGCCAGCAGTGAATCCACGGGATCTGGAAACACCATATATTTT. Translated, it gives CASSESTGSGNTIYF.

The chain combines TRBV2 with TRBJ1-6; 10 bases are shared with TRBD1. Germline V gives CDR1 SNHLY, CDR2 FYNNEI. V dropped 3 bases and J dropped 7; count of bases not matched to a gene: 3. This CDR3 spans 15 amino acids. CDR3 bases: TGTGCCAGCAGTGATAGGGGACAGGGGAATTCACCCCTCCACTTT. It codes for CASSDRGQGNSPLHF.

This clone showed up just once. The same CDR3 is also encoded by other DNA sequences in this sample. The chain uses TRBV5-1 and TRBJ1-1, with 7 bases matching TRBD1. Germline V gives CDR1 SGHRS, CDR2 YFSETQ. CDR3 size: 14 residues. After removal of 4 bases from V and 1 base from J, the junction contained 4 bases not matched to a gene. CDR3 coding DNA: TGCGCCAGCAGCGCCGGGACAGCGAACACTGAAGCTTTCTTT. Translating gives CASSAGTANTEAFF.

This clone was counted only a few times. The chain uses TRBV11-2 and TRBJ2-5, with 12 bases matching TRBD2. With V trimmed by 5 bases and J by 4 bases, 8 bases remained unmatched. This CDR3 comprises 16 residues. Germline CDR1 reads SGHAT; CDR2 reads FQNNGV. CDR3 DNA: TGTGCCAGCAGCCCACGTCCGGGACTAGCGGGAGAGACCCAGTACTTC. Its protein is CASSPRPGLAGETQYF.

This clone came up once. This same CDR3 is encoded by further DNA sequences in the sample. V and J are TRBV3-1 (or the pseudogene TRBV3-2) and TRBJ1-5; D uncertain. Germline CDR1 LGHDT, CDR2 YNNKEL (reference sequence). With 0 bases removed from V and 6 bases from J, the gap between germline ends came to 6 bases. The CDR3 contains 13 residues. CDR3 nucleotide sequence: TGTGCCAGCAGCCAAGATAGAGGTCAGCCCCAGCATTTT. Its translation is CASSQDRGQPQHF.

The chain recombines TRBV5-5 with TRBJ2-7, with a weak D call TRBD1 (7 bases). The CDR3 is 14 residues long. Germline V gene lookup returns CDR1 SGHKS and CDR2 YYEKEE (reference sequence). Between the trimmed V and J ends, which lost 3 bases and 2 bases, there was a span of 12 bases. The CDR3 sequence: CASSSAGGPYEQYF. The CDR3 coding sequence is TGTGCCAGCAGCTCGGCAGGGGGGCCCTACGAGCAGTACTTC.